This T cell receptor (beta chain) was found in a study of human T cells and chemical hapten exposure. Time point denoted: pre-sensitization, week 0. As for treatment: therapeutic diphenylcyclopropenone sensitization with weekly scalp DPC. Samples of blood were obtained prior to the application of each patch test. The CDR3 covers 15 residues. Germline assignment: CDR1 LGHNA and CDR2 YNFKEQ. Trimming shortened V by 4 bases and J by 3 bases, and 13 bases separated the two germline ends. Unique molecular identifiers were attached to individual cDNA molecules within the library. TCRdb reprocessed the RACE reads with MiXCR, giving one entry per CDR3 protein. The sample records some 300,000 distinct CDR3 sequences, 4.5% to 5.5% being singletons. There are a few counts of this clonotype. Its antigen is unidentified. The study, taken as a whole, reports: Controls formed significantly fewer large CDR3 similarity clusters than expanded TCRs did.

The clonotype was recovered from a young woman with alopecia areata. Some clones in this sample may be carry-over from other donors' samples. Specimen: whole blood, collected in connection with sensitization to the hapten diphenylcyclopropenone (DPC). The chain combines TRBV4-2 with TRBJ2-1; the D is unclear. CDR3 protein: CASSREVSYYNEQFF. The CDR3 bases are TGTGCCAGCAGCCGAGAAGTGAGCTACTACAATGAGCAGTTCTTC.